The following is a T cell receptor (beta chain) sequence with its context. Its antigen is undetermined. TCRdb's table, derived via immunoSEQ multiplex PCR, lists solely in-frame clones and lacks some. This sample has around 370,000 clones, with approximately 97% found just once. V lost 2 bases, J lost 1 base, and 6 bases stayed unmatched. This CDR3 spans 16 amino acids. CDR1 and CDR2 (germline): MNHEY, SMNVEV (reference sequence). The data derive from a study of shared clonotypes between healthy human individuals. Across the whole study: Donors were a couple of women and a few men aged 18 to 49. General study points: Only blood was sampled, and tissue TCR repertoires likely differ from blood ones.

The clonotype originates from a man aged 25 to 45 in good health. The sample was memory CD8+ T cells sorted from blood. Subset: CD45RO+ cells pooled with CCR7-negative TemRA cells. The rearrangement uses TRBV27 and TRBJ2-3, with 7 bases matching TRBD2. CDR3: CASSLGVAGGTDTQYF. In DNA, the CDR3 is TGTGCCAGCAGTTTAGGGGTAGCGGGTGGCACAGATACGCAGTATTTT.